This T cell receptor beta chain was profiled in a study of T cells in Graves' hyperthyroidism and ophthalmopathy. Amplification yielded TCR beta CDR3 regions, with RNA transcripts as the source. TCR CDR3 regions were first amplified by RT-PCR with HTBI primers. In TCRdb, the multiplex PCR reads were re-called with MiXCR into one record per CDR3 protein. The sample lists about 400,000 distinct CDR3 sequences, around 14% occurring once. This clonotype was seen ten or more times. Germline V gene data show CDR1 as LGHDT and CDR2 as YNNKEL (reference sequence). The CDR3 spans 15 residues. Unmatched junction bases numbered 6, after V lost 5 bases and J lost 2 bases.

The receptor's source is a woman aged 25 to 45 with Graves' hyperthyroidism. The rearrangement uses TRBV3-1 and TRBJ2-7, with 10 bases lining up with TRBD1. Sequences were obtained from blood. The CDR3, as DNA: TGTGCCAGCAGCAAAGGCGGGACAGGGGCCTACGAGCAGTACTTC. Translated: CASSKGGTGAYEQYF.